Listed below are T cell receptor beta chains from one sample, sequenced in a study of somatic mutations in cytotoxic T cells in rheumatoid arthritis. Using immunoSEQ multiplex PCR, the repertoire was profiled, and TCRdb retains in-frame clones only, with some absent. The sample shows approximately 13,000 clones, around 78% of them seen only once. The sample consisted of CD8+ T cells sorted from blood. Receptor source: an adult with rheumatoid arthritis. Both conserved end residues are part of each CDR3. Each record gives: J gene, V gene, clone size, D gene, CDR3 protein, CDR3 DNA. D genes are given only for firm matches. Expanded clones get a size class; other rows say once, few or many, or leave the size out.

j_call: TRBJ1-2; v_call: TRBV14; clone_size: -; d_call: -; cdr3_aa: CASSQAAIYGYTF; cdr3_nt: TGTGCCAGCAGCCAAGCAGCCATCTATGGCTACACCTTC
j_call: TRBJ1-3; v_call: TRBV9; clone_size: few; d_call: -; cdr3_aa: CASSGGTHSGNTIYF; cdr3_nt: TGTGCCAGCAGCGGAGGGACCCACTCTGGAAACACCATATATTTT
j_call: TRBJ2-3; v_call: TRBV9; clone_size: few; d_call: -; cdr3_aa: CASSSRDVGDTQYF; cdr3_nt: TGTGCCAGCAGCAGCCGGGACGTCGGAGATACGCAGTATTTT
j_call: TRBJ2-7; v_call: TRBV4-2; clone_size: -; d_call: -; cdr3_aa: CASSQENRVGYEQYF; cdr3_nt: TGTGCCAGCAGCCAAGAAAACAGGGTAGGGTACGAGCAGTACTTC
j_call: TRBJ2-2; v_call: TRBV2; clone_size: -; d_call: -; cdr3_aa: CASTRGDNTGELFF; cdr3_nt: TGTGCCAGCACCAGGGGCGACAACACCGGGGAGCTGTTTTTT
j_call: TRBJ2-3; v_call: TRBV7-9; clone_size: -; d_call: -; cdr3_aa: CASSRRTGYTDTQYF; cdr3_nt: TGTGCCAGCAGTAGGAGAACTGGCTACACAGATACGCAGTATTTT
j_call: TRBJ2-7; v_call: TRBV5-1; clone_size: medium-sized; d_call: -; cdr3_aa: CASSWGYEQYF; cdr3_nt: TGCGCCAGCAGTTGGGGATACGAGCAGTACTTC
j_call: TRBJ2-3; v_call: TRBV2; clone_size: -; d_call: TRBD2; cdr3_aa: CASRSHGSGGFSDTQYF; cdr3_nt: TGTGCCAGCAGGTCCCATGGTAGCGGGGGTTTCTCTGATACGCAGTATTTT
j_call: TRBJ2-3; v_call: TRBV5-6; clone_size: -; d_call: TRBD2; cdr3_aa: CASSLLVLAGAPPDTQYF; cdr3_nt: TGTGCCAGCAGCTTGCTAGTCCTAGCGGGAGCCCCACCAGATACGCAGTATTTT
j_call: TRBJ2-2; v_call: TRBV28; clone_size: -; d_call: -; cdr3_aa: CASSLTPANTGELFF; cdr3_nt: TGTGCCAGCAGTTTGACTCCAGCGAACACCGGGGAGCTGTTTTTT
j_call: TRBJ2-5; v_call: TRBV7-2; clone_size: -; d_call: -; cdr3_aa: CASSLSSTSGQETQYF; cdr3_nt: TGTGCCAGCAGCTTGTCCTCTACGAGCGGACAAGAGACCCAGTACTTC
j_call: TRBJ2-7; v_call: TRBV27; clone_size: -; d_call: -; cdr3_aa: CASSLSPYGSHEQYF; cdr3_nt: TGTGCCAGCAGTTTATCCCCCTACGGGAGCCACGAGCAGTACTTC
j_call: TRBJ2-5; v_call: TRBV6-1; clone_size: -; d_call: -; cdr3_aa: CASSRGTQYF; cdr3_nt: TGTGCCAGCAGCCGGGGAACCCAGTACTTC
j_call: TRBJ2-7; v_call: TRBV4-1; clone_size: -; d_call: -; cdr3_aa: CASSQTGYEQYF; cdr3_nt: TGCGCCAGCAGCCAGACAGGCTACGAGCAGTACTTC
j_call: TRBJ1-2; v_call: TRBV7-9; clone_size: -; d_call: -; cdr3_aa: CASDREVGTF; cdr3_nt: TGTGCCAGCGACCGGGAAGTCGGGACCTTC
j_call: TRBJ1-3; v_call: TRBV7-2; clone_size: -; d_call: -; cdr3_aa: CASSLGGAEEEVSGNTIYF; cdr3_nt: TGTGCCAGCAGCTTAGGGGGCGCAGAAGAGGAGGTATCTGGAAACACCATATATTTT
j_call: TRBJ1-2; v_call: TRBV2; clone_size: -; d_call: -; cdr3_aa: CASSEQLFYGYTF; cdr3_nt: TGTGCCAGCAGTGAGCAACTTTTTTATGGCTACACCTTC
j_call: TRBJ1-2; v_call: TRBV9; clone_size: -; d_call: -; cdr3_aa: CASSVADYDGYTF; cdr3_nt: TGTGCCAGCAGCGTAGCTGACTACGACGGCTACACCTTC
j_call: TRBJ1-5; v_call: TRBV2; clone_size: medium-sized; d_call: -; cdr3_aa: CASEGPLGNQPQHF; cdr3_nt: TGTGCCAGCGAGGGCCCACTGGGCAATCAGCCCCAGCATTTT
j_call: TRBJ2-6; v_call: TRBV7-3; clone_size: -; d_call: -; cdr3_aa: CASRKDGANVLTF; cdr3_nt: TGTGCCAGCAGGAAAGATGGGGCCAACGTCCTGACTTTC
j_call: TRBJ2-2; v_call: TRBV11-3; clone_size: -; d_call: TRBD1; cdr3_aa: CASSPMTGGGGELFF; cdr3_nt: TGTGCCAGCAGCCCTATGACAGGGGGCGGCGGGGAGCTGTTTTTT
j_call: TRBJ1-2; v_call: TRBV5-4; clone_size: once; d_call: TRBD1; cdr3_aa: CASSLDRANDGYTF; cdr3_nt: TGTGCCAGCAGCCTGGACAGGGCGAATGATGGCTACACCTTC
j_call: TRBJ2-1; v_call: TRBV5-8; clone_size: -; d_call: -; cdr3_aa: CASSLRGIF; cdr3_nt: TGTGCCAGCAGCCTCCGAGGGATCTTC
j_call: TRBJ2-1; v_call: TRBV28; clone_size: -; d_call: -; cdr3_aa: CASSSTSNEQFF; cdr3_nt: TGTGCCAGCAGCTCTACTAGCAATGAGCAGTTCTTC
j_call: TRBJ2-1; v_call: TRBV7-9; clone_size: -; d_call: -; cdr3_aa: CASSLSESSYNEQFF; cdr3_nt: TGTGCCAGCAGCTTATCCGAGAGCTCCTACAATGAGCAGTTCTTC
j_call: TRBJ1-2; v_call: TRBV9; clone_size: -; d_call: TRBD1; cdr3_aa: CASSTFQTGAYGYTF; cdr3_nt: TGTGCCAGCAGCACTTTTCAGACAGGGGCCTATGGCTACACCTTC
j_call: TRBJ2-3; v_call: TRBV2; clone_size: -; d_call: -; cdr3_aa: CASSLRVAVTDTQYF; cdr3_nt: TGTGCCAGCAGTCTCCGAGTAGCGGTCACAGATACGCAGTATTTT
j_call: TRBJ1-1; v_call: TRBV27; clone_size: -; d_call: -; cdr3_aa: CASLPRGWSNTEAFF; cdr3_nt: TGTGCCAGCCTGCCCCGGGGCTGGAGTAACACTGAAGCTTTCTTT